The text below deals with one T cell receptor beta chain. Within the sample, other DNA sequences also encode this same CDR3. The authors' processing: Estimation of nucleated cell counts relied on the amplification of reference gene primers. TCRdb keeps only in-frame clones here, not all; method: immunoSEQ multiplex PCR. D and trimming come from the DNA, and the V and J calls and clone size come from that table. Here the sample spans some 200,000 clones, 80% to 90% being singletons. The sample belongs to a study of blood T cell repertoires in COVID-19. Looking at the study overall: PBMCs, B-cell-depleted T cells, or T cells provided the cDNA or gDNA that made up the material.

The sequenced sample was PBMCs or T cells enriched from blood (not recorded which). The clonotype was recovered from a young man in a cohort exposed to, infected with or recovered from COVID-19 (not recorded which).

In DNA form, the CDR3 reads TGTGCCAGCAGCTCCACAGGGGATGGCTACACCTTC. It translates to CASSSTGDGYTF. V usage is TRBV5-5 and J usage is TRBJ1-2; 7 nucleotides align to TRBD1. The CDR3 totals 12 residues. Unmatched junction bases numbered 2, after V lost 3 bases and J lost 6 bases. The germline V gene has CDR1 SGHKS and CDR2 YYEKEE (reference sequence).